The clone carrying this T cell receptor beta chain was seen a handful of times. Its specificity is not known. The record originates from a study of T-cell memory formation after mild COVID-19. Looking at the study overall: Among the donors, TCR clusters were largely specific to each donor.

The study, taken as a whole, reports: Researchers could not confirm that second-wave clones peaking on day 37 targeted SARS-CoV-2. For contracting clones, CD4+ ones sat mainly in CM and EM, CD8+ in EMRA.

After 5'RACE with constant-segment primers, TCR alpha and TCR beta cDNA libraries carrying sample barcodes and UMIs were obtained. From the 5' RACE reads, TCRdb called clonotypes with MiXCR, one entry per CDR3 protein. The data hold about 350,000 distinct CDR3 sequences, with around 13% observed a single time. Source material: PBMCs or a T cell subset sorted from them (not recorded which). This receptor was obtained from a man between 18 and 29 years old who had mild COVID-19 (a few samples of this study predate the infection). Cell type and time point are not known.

CDR3 loop: CASSPSGSSTDTQYF. The CDR3 coding sequence is TGTGCCAGCAGCCCTAGCGGGTCGAGCACAGATACGCAGTATTTT. The rearrangement links TRBV7-3 to TRBJ2-3; TRBD2 aligns across 8 bases. The CDR3 contains 15 residues. CDR1 and CDR2 from the germline V gene are SGHTA and FQGTGA. J was trimmed by 0 bases and V by 5 bases; bases with no gene match: 4.